These T cell receptor beta chains were read from a single sample in a study of HIV-infected children after antiretroviral therapy interruption. TCRdb redid the calling of the 3' RACE reads with MiXCR, one entry per CDR3 protein. The data hold tens of thousands of distinct CDR3 sequences, with around 4% observed a single time. Sample: CD45RA+ CD4+ T cells from PBMCs, pooled from several time points, taken from a donor given antiretroviral therapy, either interrupted or continuous. These receptors all come from a pool of human donors with HIV. The CDR3 runs from the conserved cysteine through the conserved F or W. A D gene is named only where the DNA matches it firmly. Size values are once, few and many counts, or a class for expanded clones, and some rows have none.

>NA|NA|TRBJ2-2|TRBV2
CASRDYLAGELFF
TGTGCCAGCAGGGACTATCTAGCCGGGGAGCTGTTTTTT
>NA|NA|TRBJ2-2|TRBV24-1
CATRGLAGQRDGELFF
TGTGCCACCAGAGGCTTGGCAGGACAACGAGACGGGGAGCTGTTTTTT
>NA|many|TRBJ1-2|TRBV5-4
CASSLAGDNYGYTF
TGTGCCAGCAGCTTGGCCGGGGATAACTATGGCTACACCTTC
>NA|NA|TRBJ2-7|TRBV20-1
CSARDLSRVSYEQYF
TGCAGTGCTAGAGATTTGAGCCGGGTGTCCTACGAGCAGTACTTC
>NA|many|TRBJ2-7|TRBV7-9
CASGEQYF
TGTGCCAGCGGGGAGCAGTACTTC
>NA|few|TRBJ2-1|TRBV28
CASSLGRGNEQFF
TGTGCCAGCAGTCTAGGACGGGGGAATGAGCAGTTCTTC
>NA|many|TRBJ2-7|TRBV12-3/TRBV12-4
CASSPGHNEQYF
TGTGCCAGCAGTCCTGGACATAACGAGCAGTACTTC
>TRBD1|medium-sized|TRBJ1-5|TRBV20-1
CSANQDREAQPQHF
TGCAGTGCTAACCAGGACAGGGAGGCTCAGCCCCAGCATTTT
>NA|NA|TRBJ1-2|TRBV6-5
CASSYGPTGGYTF
TGTGCCAGCAGTTACGGCCCGACCGGGGGCTACACCTTC
>NA|many|TRBJ2-7|TRBV29-1
CSVEVDSSYEQYF
TGCAGCGTTGAAGTCGACAGCTCCTACGAGCAGTACTTC
>NA|many|TRBJ2-1|TRBV11-2
CASSFGLPPGNEQFF
TGTGCCAGCAGCTTCGGCCTACCTCCGGGAAATGAGCAGTTCTTC
>NA|many|TRBJ1-2|TRBV13
CASSPQFNYGYTF
TGTGCCAGCAGCCCACAGTTTAACTATGGCTACACCTTC
>TRBD2|many|TRBJ2-3|TRBV5-1
CASSLAGSGGLDTQYF
TGCGCCAGCAGCTTGGCCGGGAGCGGGGGGCTAGATACGCAGTATTTT
>NA|many|TRBJ2-3|TRBV29-1
CSLGNQNTQYF
TGCAGCCTTGGGAACCAAAATACGCAGTATTTT
>TRBD1|many|TRBJ2-7|TRBV29-1
CSAHNTGTGSYEQYF
TGCAGCGCACATAATACCGGGACAGGGTCCTACGAGCAGTACTTC
>NA|many|TRBJ1-3|TRBV9
CASSVETGNTIYF
TGTGCCAGCAGCGTAGAAACCGGAAACACCATATATTTT
>NA|many|TRBJ2-1|TRBV28
CASSFTLADEQFF
TGTGCCAGCAGTTTCACCTTAGCAGATGAGCAGTTCTTC
>NA|NA|TRBJ1-2|TRBV5-5
CASSLVGSDNYGYTF
TGTGCCAGCAGCTTGGTCGGCTCAGACAACTATGGCTACACCTTC
>NA|NA|TRBJ2-3|TRBV9
CASSTRTNTDTQYF
TGTGCCAGCAGCACCAGGACAAACACAGATACGCAGTATTTT
>TRBD1|many|TRBJ1-1|TRBV7-9
CASSSQGGNTEAFF
TGTGCCAGCAGCTCGCAGGGGGGGAACACTGAAGCTTTCTTT
>NA|many|TRBJ1-5|TRBV19
CASSPLGSAQHF
TGTGCCAGTAGTCCCTTAGGGTCGGCCCAGCATTTT
>NA|many|TRBJ1-1|TRBV11-3
CASSLLQGEEAFF
TGTGCCAGCAGCTTATTACAGGGAGAAGAAGCTTTCTTT
>NA|many|TRBJ1-1|TRBV7-9
CASSSGATEAFF
TGTGCCAGCAGCTCTGGGGCCACTGAAGCTTTCTTT
>NA|many|TRBJ2-5|TRBV25-1
CASSDTGSRQTQYF
TGTGCCAGCAGTGATACCGGGTCTCGGCAGACCCAGTACTTC
>NA|many|TRBJ1-1|TRBV6-5
CASSYSLRRMNTEAFF
TGTGCCAGCAGTTACTCGTTACGCCGCATGAACACTGAAGCTTTCTTT
>TRBD1|few|TRBJ1-5|TRBV4-2
CASSQEETGAQPQHF
TGTGCCAGCAGCCAAGAGGAAACAGGGGCACAGCCCCAGCATTTT
>NA|many|TRBJ2-1|TRBV19
CASSTTNTDNEQFF
TGTGCCAGTAGTACGACGAATACAGACAATGAGCAGTTCTTC
>NA|many|TRBJ2-2|TRBV19
CASSPRGHTGELFF
TGTGCCAGTAGTCCCCGGGGGCACACCGGGGAGCTGTTTTTT
>TRBD1|many|TRBJ1-2|TRBV5-1
CASSGTGGYTF
TGCGCCAGCAGCGGGACAGGAGGCTACACCTTC
>NA|many|TRBJ1-2|TRBV6-1
CASSVNRVTGYTF
TGTGCCAGCAGTGTGAACAGGGTTACTGGCTACACCTTC
>TRBD1|few|TRBJ2-7|TRBV10-1
CASMPEQGAYEQYF
TGCGCCAGCATGCCCGAGCAGGGGGCCTACGAGCAGTACTTC
>TRBD2|few|TRBJ2-1|TRBV4-1
CASSRLSGGADEQFF
TGCGCCAGCAGCCGGCTATCCGGGGGGGCTGATGAGCAGTTCTTC
>NA|many|TRBJ1-6|TRBV30
CAAGTQSVKPLHF
TGTGCCGCGGGGACCCAAAGCGTGAAGCCCCTCCACTTT
>NA|few|TRBJ1-2|TRBV10-3
CAISERGEDGYTF
TGTGCCATCAGTGAGCGGGGGGAGGATGGCTACACCTTC
>TRBD2|many|TRBJ2-1|TRBV2
CASSDVGLGLGEQFF
TGTGCCAGCAGTGATGTAGGACTAGGTCTTGGTGAGCAGTTCTTC
>NA|many|TRBJ1-2|TRBV12-3/TRBV12-4
CASSFTGSYGYTF
TGTGCCAGCAGTTTCACGGGCAGCTATGGCTACACCTTC
>TRBD1|many|TRBJ2-1|TRBV28
CASRRQGGSYNEQFF
TGTGCCAGCAGGAGACAGGGGGGCTCCTACAATGAGCAGTTCTTC
>NA|many|TRBJ2-1|TRBV24-1
CATSDLGADNEQFF
TGTGCCACCAGTGATTTGGGGGCAGACAATGAGCAGTTCTTC
>NA|many|TRBJ2-1|TRBV28
CASSSRNERQFF
TGTGCCAGCAGTTCCCGTAATGAGCGGCAGTTCTTC
>NA|NA|TRBJ2-7|TRBV27
CASSFGRRGVYEQYF
TGTGCCAGCAGTTTTGGCCGCAGGGGGGTCTACGAGCAGTACTTC
>TRBD1|few|TRBJ1-1|TRBV20-1
CSAGQGAVTEAFF
TGCAGTGCTGGACAGGGGGCCGTCACTGAAGCTTTCTTT
>TRBD1|many|TRBJ2-2|TRBV12-3/TRBV12-4
CASSRQGAGELFF
TGTGCCAGCAGCCGACAGGGGGCTGGGGAGCTGTTTTTT
>NA|many|TRBJ1-1|TRBV30
CAWGLQAEAFF
TGTGCCTGGGGCTTACAGGCCGAAGCTTTCTTT
>NA|NA|TRBJ1-5|TRBV19
CASAVDSSQPQHF
TGTGCCAGTGCCGTGGACAGCAGCCAGCCCCAGCATTTT
>NA|many|TRBJ1-3|TRBV30
CAWSKTGLPSGNTIYF
TGTGCCTGGAGTAAGACAGGACTTCCCTCTGGAAACACCATATATTTT
>NA|many|TRBJ1-5|TRBV9
CASSPSSGASGNQPQHF
TGTGCCAGCAGCCCGTCCTCCGGGGCCTCTGGCAATCAGCCCCAGCATTTT
>TRBD1|many|TRBJ2-2|TRBV19
CASRRQGRTGELFF
TGTGCCAGTAGACGACAGGGTAGGACCGGGGAGCTGTTTTTT
>NA|many|TRBJ1-1|TRBV12-5
CASTAMNTEAFF
TGTGCTAGTACAGCGATGAACACTGAAGCTTTCTTT
>NA|many|TRBJ2-5|TRBV20-1
CSAEGVAQYF
TGCAGTGCAGAGGGGGTGGCCCAGTACTTC
>NA|few|TRBJ1-1|TRBV10-3
CAISATGRGGEAFF
TGTGCCATCAGTGCTACAGGGAGAGGAGGTGAAGCTTTCTTT
>NA|many|TRBJ2-5|TRBV9
CASSVVSEETQYF
TGTGCCAGCAGCGTAGTGTCCGAAGAGACCCAGTACTTC
>NA|many|TRBJ1-3|TRBV14
CASSQHWAGNTIYF
TGTGCCAGCAGCCAACATTGGGCTGGAAACACCATATATTTT
>NA|many|TRBJ1-1|TRBV7-2
CASSLGAFF
TGTGCCAGCAGCTTAGGAGCTTTCTTT
>TRBD1|few|TRBJ2-1|TRBV18
CASSPDRAPYNEQFF
TGTGCCAGCTCACCTGACAGGGCCCCCTACAATGAGCAGTTCTTC
>TRBD1|medium-sized|TRBJ1-5|TRBV12-3/TRBV12-4
CASSGDRNVRSPQHF
TGTGCCAGCAGTGGGGACAGGAACGTTCGATCGCCCCAGCATTTT
>NA|many|TRBJ1-5|TRBV7-2
CASSLVGRSNQPQHF
TGTGCCAGCAGCTTAGTGGGAAGGAGCAATCAGCCCCAGCATTTT
>TRBD1|NA|TRBJ2-7|TRBV12-3/TRBV12-4
CASSTGQGSYEQYF
TGTGCCAGCAGTACCGGACAGGGCTCCTACGAGCAGTACTTC
>NA|many|TRBJ2-5|TRBV20-1
CSARDGPGTQYF
TGCAGTGCTAGAGATGGGCCAGGGACCCAGTACTTC
>NA|many|TRBJ1-2|TRBV2
CASSEEGTAGYTF
TGTGCCAGCAGTGAGGAAGGGACGGCAGGCTACACCTTC
>NA|few|TRBJ1-1|TRBV7-2
CASSLDTSGGAFF
TGTGCCAGCAGCTTAGACACCTCCGGGGGGGCTTTCTTT